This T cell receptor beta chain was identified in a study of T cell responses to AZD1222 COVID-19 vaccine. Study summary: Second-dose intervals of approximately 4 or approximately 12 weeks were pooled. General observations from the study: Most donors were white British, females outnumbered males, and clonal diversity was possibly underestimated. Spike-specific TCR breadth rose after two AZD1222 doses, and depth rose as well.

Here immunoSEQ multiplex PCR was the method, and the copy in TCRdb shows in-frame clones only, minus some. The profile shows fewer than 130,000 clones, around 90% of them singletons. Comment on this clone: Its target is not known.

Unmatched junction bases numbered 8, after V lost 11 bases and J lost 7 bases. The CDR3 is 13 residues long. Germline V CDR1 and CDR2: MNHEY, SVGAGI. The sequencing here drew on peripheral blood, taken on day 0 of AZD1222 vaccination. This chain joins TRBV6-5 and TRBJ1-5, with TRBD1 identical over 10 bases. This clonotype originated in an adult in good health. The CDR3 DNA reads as TGTGCCGCGAGGGTGACAGGGGGCCAGCCCCAGCATTTT. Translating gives CAARVTGGQPQHF.